The present T cell receptor beta chain was sequenced within a study of T cell repertoires in cytomegalovirus infection. Whole-study context: CMV infection and matching HLA type were both indicated by public TCR beta signatures.

MiXCR, run by TCRdb on the reads, gives a single entry per CDR3 protein. The profile shows about 240,000 distinct CDR3 sequences, roughly 12% of them singletons. Study-wide points: Identification of carriers of CMV plus the relevant HLA was performed using cumulative public TCR beta family frequency. CMV-specific HLA-C-restricted TCR beta clonotypes dominated the ex vivo response.

This clonotype occurred a few times. Its antigen is not identified. Germline V gene sequence: CDR1 MNHNS, CDR2 SASEGT. V was clipped by 7 bases and J by 0 bases, with 16 bases between them. CDR3 length: 15 residues. Sequenced sample: PBMCs. The receptor's source is a human donor in good health (CMV status not recorded). Some clones in this sample may be carry-over from other donors' samples. The chain links TRBV6-1 to TRBJ2-7; D might be TRBD1 or TRBD2, each matching 5 bases. The CDR3 region is CASNLVAGSSYEQYF. The CDR3 region has the DNA TGTGCCAGCAATCTCGTGGCAGGGAGCTCCTACGAGCAGTACTTC.